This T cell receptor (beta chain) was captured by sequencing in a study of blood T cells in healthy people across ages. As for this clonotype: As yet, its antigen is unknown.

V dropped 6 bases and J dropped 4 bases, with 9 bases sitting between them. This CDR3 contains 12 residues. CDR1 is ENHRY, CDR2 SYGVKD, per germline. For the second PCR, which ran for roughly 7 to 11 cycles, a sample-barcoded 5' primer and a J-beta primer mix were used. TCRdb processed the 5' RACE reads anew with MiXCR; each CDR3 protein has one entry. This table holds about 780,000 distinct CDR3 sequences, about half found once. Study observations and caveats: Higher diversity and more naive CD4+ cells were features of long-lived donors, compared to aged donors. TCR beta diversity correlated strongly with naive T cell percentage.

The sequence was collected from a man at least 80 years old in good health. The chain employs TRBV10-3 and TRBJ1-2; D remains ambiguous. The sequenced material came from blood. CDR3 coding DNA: TGTGCCATCAGAGGGAATGGCTATGGCTACACCTTC. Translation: CAIRGNGYGYTF.